One and the same sample provided the 17 T cell receptor beta chains below, sequenced in a study of tumor-infiltrating lymphocytes in primary liver carcinoma. The researchers produced TCR beta cDNA from 400 to 650 ng total RNA with a constant-region primer. Three nested multiplex PCR rounds, a slightly modified ARM-PCR, produced the libraries for TCR beta. Each of the first two PCR rounds ran approximately 11 cycles with TRBV1-TRBV30 forward and C-beta reverse primers. TCRdb re-derived calls from the multiplex PCR reads in MiXCR, one entry per CDR3 protein. This table has about 330,000 distinct CDR3 sequences, approximately 65% appearing once. Alongside blood RNA obtained from unsorted whole blood, germline DNA was also extracted. Sequencing input: peripheral blood. The receptor set was obtained from a man aged 40-50 years with primary liver carcinoma and hepatitis B virus infection.

This clonotype occurred a few times. V is TRBV5-1 and J is TRBJ2-3; no clear D. The V gene lost 0 bases and the J gene lost 10 bases, with 15 bases spanning the gap. Germline CDR1 is SGHRS and CDR2 is YFSETQ. The CDR3 sequence is 14 residues long. The CDR3 here is CASSLESLLGAQYF. The DNA for the CDR3 is TGCGCCAGCAGCTTGGAGTCACTGCTAGGTGCGCAGTATTTT.

As to this clonotype: A read error is possible here, since a much larger clone lies one base away. The chain is built from TRBV6-2 or TRBV6-3 and TRBJ2-1; TRBD1 is a possible D gene (6 bases). CDR3 length equals 12 residues. Germline V gene sequence: CDR1 MNHEY, CDR2 SVGEGT. The CDR3 is CASSLTGNEQVF. CDR3 DNA: TGTGCCAGCAGCCTGACAGGCAATGAGCAGGTCTTC.

This clonotype was seen repeatedly, ten times or more. The chain couples TRBV5-4 to TRBJ2-2, with TRBD1 identical over 12 bases. V shed 6 bases and J 4 bases; nucleotides not matched to a gene: 4. Germline values: CDR1 SGHNT, CDR2 YYREEE (reference sequence). The CDR3 extends over 15 amino acids. The CDR3 here is CASNRDRGPTGELFF. The CDR3 DNA reads TGTGCCAGCAACCGGGACAGGGGGCCCACCGGGGAGCTGTTTTTT.

This clonotype has more than one count but fewer than ten. The chain is built from TRBV5-4 and TRBJ1-6; 7 bases align to TRBD1. The length of the CDR3 is 13 residues. Losses at the gene ends were 6 bases for V and 7 bases for J; bases not matched to a gene: 4. Germline CDR1 reads SGHNT; CDR2 reads YYREEE (reference sequence). CDR3 sequence: CASKTGRNSPLHF. The CDR3 nucleotides read TGTGCCAGCAAGACAGGGCGAAATTCACCCCTCCACTTT.

This chain links TRBV4-1 with TRBJ1-1; possibly TRBD1 for D (5 bases). Trimming left V 0 bases short and J 4 bases short, with 15 bases between. Per germline, CDR1 MGHRA and CDR2 YSYEKL. The CDR3 has 16 residues. For the CDR3, the DNA is TGCGCCAGCAGCCAAGACGGGGCAGGGAGGTCCACTGAAGCTTTCTTT. Translation: CASSQDGAGRSTEAFF.

Note on this clonotype: This may stem from a read error, because a much larger clone lies one nucleotide away. The chain couples TRBV6-5 to TRBJ2-7; tentatively, D is TRBD2 (5 bases). The CDR3 consists of 15 residues. The V gene's germline CDR1 is MNHEY and CDR2 SVGAGI. The DNA for the CDR3 is TGTGCCAGCAGTCACTCATCCGGGGTTTTTTACGAGCAGTACTTC. Residues: CASSHSSGVFYEQYF.

Of note for this clonotype: A much larger clone differs from this one at a single base, so this may be a read error. The CDR3 does not close with the conserved phenylalanine or tryptophan, likely indicating a read error. This chain uses TRBV29-1 with TRBJ1-6, with 9 bases matching TRBD1. Looked up from germline, CDR1 is SQVTM and CDR2 is ANQGSEA. The CDR3 is 13 residues long. V gave up 6 bases and J gave up 10 bases; unmatched junction bases: 7. The CDR3 protein is CSVRTGVTSPLHY. DNA of the CDR3: TGCAGCGTCAGGACAGGGGTAACCTCACCCCTCCACTAT.

The chain combines TRBV28 with TRBJ2-7; the D is unclear. This CDR3 is 9 amino acids long. The germline gives CDR1 MDHEN, CDR2 SYDVKM. V shed 4 bases and J shed 9 bases, with 4 bases lying between them. CDR3 sequence reads: CASSWRQYF. The DNA of the CDR3 is TGTGCCAGCAGTTGGAGGCAGTACTTC.

The chain uses TRBV24-1 and TRBJ2-3; possible D gene TRBD1, 5 bases. The V gene lost 2 bases and the J gene lost 1 base, with 12 bases spanning the gap. Looked up from germline, CDR1 is KGHDR and CDR2 is SFDVKD. The CDR3 has 16 amino acids. The CDR3 is CATSDSTDLGTDTQYF. CDR3 nucleotides: TGTGCCACCAGTGATTCGACAGATCTTGGCACAGATACGCAGTATTTT.

About this clonotype itself: This may stem from a read error, because a much larger clone lies one nucleotide away. The chain couples TRBV12-3 or TRBV12-4 to TRBJ2-1, with 12 bases aligning to TRBD2. The CDR3 length is 16 residues. Here the CDR3 reads CASRGTSGLMGNEQLF. Written as DNA, the CDR3 is TGTGCCAGCAGGGGGACTAGCGGGTTAATGGGAAATGAGCAGTTATTC.

The chain joins TRBV10-1 to TRBJ2-7; possible D gene TRBD1, 5 bases. Trimming took off 6 bases at V and 1 base at J, with 13 bases between the two ends. The V gene's germline CDR1 is WNHNN and CDR2 SYGVQD (reference sequence). The CDR3 runs 14 residues. In DNA, the CDR3 is TGCGCCAGCAGCCACCGACAGAAATCCTACGAGCAGTACTTC. Translating gives CASSHRQKSYEQYF.

As concerns this clonotype: A read error may account for a junction end that differs from germline. The chain carries TRBV14 and TRBJ2-7; 9 nucleotides agree with TRBD1. The CDR3 is 13 amino acids. CDR1 is SGHDN, CDR2 FVKESK, per germline. For the CDR3, the DNA is TGTGCCAACAGCCAGGGACAGGGCGGCGAGCAGTACTTC. Translated: CANSQGQGGEQYF.

A remark on this clonotype: Here the CDR3 omits its conserved ending phenylalanine or tryptophan, so a read error is the likely source. The chain carries TRBV11-2 and TRBJ1-1; 7 nucleotides line up with TRBD1. The germline gives CDR1 SGHAT, CDR2 FQNNGV. The CDR3 is 19 amino acids. The J segment lost 3 bases and the V segment lost 1 base, leaving 17 bases of the junction unmatched. This CDR3 reads CASSLGRDRARMKDTEAFS. The CDR3 region has the DNA TGTGCCAGCAGCTTAGGTCGGGACAGAGCGCGGATGAAAGACACTGAAGCTTTCTCT.

This clonotype was picked up one time. The chain uses TRBV11-2 and TRBJ2-3, with D hard to call. Per germline, CDR1 SGHAT and CDR2 FQNNGV. This CDR3 comprises 13 residues. Trimming shortened V by 10 bases and J by 9 bases, and 20 bases separated the two germline ends. The CDR3 DNA follows: TGTGCCACGACGCGTATGCGGAAAGACACGCAGTATTTT. This codes for CATTRMRKDTQYF.

As regards this clonotype: A much bigger clone sits one base away, suggesting this may be a read error. The chain recombines TRBV24-1 with TRBJ1-2; possible D gene TRBD1, 5 bases. Germline V gene sequence: CDR1 KGHDR, CDR2 SFDVKD. The CDR3 is made up of 15 amino acids. The V end lost 4 bases, the J end lost 0 bases, and 11 bases lay between the germline ends. This CDR3 is CATSDSHRPNYGYTF. DNA of the CDR3: TGTGCCACCAGTGACTCCCACAGGCCTAACTATGGCTACACCTTC.

This clonotype came up many times. V usage is TRBV4-2 and J usage is TRBJ2-7; D gene ambiguous. The CDR3 is made up of 12 amino acids. Germline values: CDR1 LGHNA, CDR2 YNFKEQ. Trimming pared 5 bases from V and 7 bases from J, leaving 12 bases between. The CDR3: CASSSPIREQYF. The CDR3 coding sequence is TGTGCCAGCAGCTCTCCAATCCGGGAGCAGTACTTC.

Worth noting for this clonotype: A junction end diverges from the germline sequence, so it may reflect a read error. The chain combines TRBV11-2 with TRBJ2-1, with TRBD2 as a possible D gene (6 bases). Germline CDR1 SGHAT, CDR2 FQNNGV. The CDR3 consists of 15 residues. CDR3 DNA: TGTGCCAGCAGCCCCTGGGTCGGGAGCTACAATGAGCAGCTCTTC. Encoded protein: CASSPWVGSYNEQLF.